This entry lists 32 T cell receptor beta chains sequenced from one sample in a study of cytomegalovirus exposure and HLA in healthy donors. The PCR was carried out with 60 Vbeta primers and 13 Jbeta primers. TCRdb's copy holds only in-frame clones and misses some; the assay was immunoSEQ multiplex PCR. The sample holds about 150,000 clones; 60% to 80% are singletons and the top ten take more than 10%. Sequencing input: PBMCs. The receptors here all came from a man in his thirties or forties in good health and CMV-seropositive.

The chain has TRBV9 and TRBJ2-2; TRBD2 aligns across 7 bases. CDR3 length equals 16 residues. V gave up 4 bases and J gave up 5 bases; unmatched junction bases: 11. The germline gives CDR1 SGDLS, CDR2 YYNGEE. The CDR3 here is CASSSISSGKTGELFF. CDR3 nucleotides: TGTGCCAGCAGCAGCATATCTAGCGGAAAAACCGGGGAGCTGTTTTTT.

The rearrangement links TRBV11-2 to TRBJ1-1, with D unresolved. Germline V gene sequence: CDR1 SGHAT, CDR2 FQNNGV. This CDR3 is 15 amino acids long. The V end lost 1 base, the J end lost 1 base, and 10 bases lay between the germline ends. CDR3 in DNA: TGTGCCAGCAGCTTAGGTTACGAGGGGAACACTGAAGCTTTCTTT. Protein product: CASSLGYEGNTEAFF.

This chain uses TRBV28 with TRBJ1-1, with D maybe TRBD1 (5 bases). Trimming removed 7 bases from V and 1 base from J, with 16 bases in between. CDR1 and CDR2 from the germline V gene are MDHEN and SYDVKM. The CDR3 sequence is 15 residues long. The CDR3 here is CASTPGASGNTEAFF. DNA for the CDR3: TGTGCCAGCACCCCTGGGGCCTCTGGGAACACTGAAGCTTTCTTT.

This clone occurred once. The V call is TRBV7-9, the J call TRBJ1-1; 10 bases map to TRBD1. With 4 bases clipped from V and 5 bases from J, the junction kept 10 bases outside the gene matches. The CDR3 extends over 16 amino acids. Germline loops: CDR1 SEHNR, CDR2 FQNEAQ (reference sequence). The CDR3 sequence is CASSSKRQGAGTEAFF. CDR3 coding DNA: TGTGCCAGCAGCTCGAAAAGACAGGGGGCAGGGACTGAAGCTTTCTTT.

The chain carries TRBV5-4 and TRBJ1-4, with D perhaps TRBD1 (6 bases). The CDR3 is 16 amino acids. Germline values: CDR1 SGHNT, CDR2 YYREEE (reference sequence). The V end lost 4 bases, the J end lost 5 bases, and 18 bases lay between the germline ends. In DNA form, the CDR3 reads TGTGCCAGCAGCCCCCAGCCGGGACACCAAAATGAAAAACTGTTTTTT. The encoded protein is CASSPQPGHQNEKLFF.

J is TRBJ1-1 and V is TRBV5-6; D not certain. V was trimmed by 4 bases and J by 3 bases, leaving 7 bases between them. The CDR3 totals 12 residues. Germline CDR1 and CDR2: SGHDT and YYEEEE. The CDR3 region has the DNA TGTGCCAGCAGCCTCGGAGACACTGAAGCTTTCTTT. This codes for CASSLGDTEAFF. Full variable domain (outside the CDR3, taken from reference TRBV5-6 and TRBJ1-1): DAGVTQSPTHLIKTRGQQVTLRCSPKSGHDTVSWYQQALGQGPQFIFQYYEEEERQRGNFPDRFSGHQFPNYSSELNVNALLLGDSALYLCASSLGDTEAFFGQGTRLTVV.

The chain combines TRBV11-3 with TRBJ2-1; maybe TRBD2 (5 bases). The CDR3 length is 14 residues. Trimming took 0 bases from V and 6 from J, leaving 9 bases between them. Germline-derived CDR1 and CDR2 are SGHNT and YENEEA. The CDR3 DNA is TGTGCCAGCAGCTTAGATCTAGCTTCCAATGAGCAGTTCTTC. It translates to CASSLDLASNEQFF.

This clone was counted once. The V call is TRBV7-2, the J call TRBJ2-1; no firm D call. V lost 7 bases and J 6 bases, leaving 10 bases between the germline ends. Germline-derived CDR1 and CDR2 are SGHTA and FQGNSA. The CDR3 extends over 12 amino acids. As DNA, the CDR3 is TGTGCCAGCACCCTCCTCTTCAATGAGCAGTTCTTC. It translates to CASTLLFNEQFF.

On this clone: The germline gene is not matched at one end of the junction; a read error may be the cause. The V call is TRBV10-2, the J call TRBJ2-1; 10 bases are shared with TRBD2. The CDR3 has 15 residues. Germline-derived CDR1 and CDR2 are WSHSY and SAAADI. The CDR3 sequence is CASGEGGLAGDEQFF. The DNA for the CDR3 is TGCGCCAGCGGTGAGGGTGGGCTAGCGGGAGATGAGCAGTTCTTC.

The chain employs TRBV5-5 and TRBJ1-5, with D perhaps matching TRBD1 (6 bases). Germline CDR1 and CDR2: SGHKS and YYEKEE (reference sequence). CDR3 size: 14 residues. Trimming removed 5 bases at V and 5 bases at J, with 14 bases between. The CDR3 sequence: CASSSVGADQPQHF. The CDR3 DNA follows: TGTGCCAGCAGTTCGGTGGGGGCCGATCAGCCCCAGCATTTT.

This clone was seen once. The rearrangement uses TRBV7-2 and TRBJ2-1; TRBD2 matches 9 bases. This CDR3 has 16 residues. CDR1 SGHTA and CDR2 FQGNSA come from the germline V gene. Trimming at V came to 5 bases and at J to 6 bases, leaving 11 bases not matched to a gene. In DNA, the CDR3 is TGTGCCAGCAGCCCCGGCTCCGGGACTAGCATCAATGAGCAGTTCTTC. Protein sequence: CASSPGSGTSINEQFF.

The chain uses TRBV7-6 and TRBJ2-7; D remains ambiguous. The CDR3 covers 13 residues. The V and J ends lost 1 base and 4 bases respectively, with 8 bases between them. CDR1 and CDR2 from the germline V gene are SGHVS and FNYEAQ. The CDR3 DNA is TGTGCCAGCAGCTTAGAGGAGTTGTACGAGCAGTACTTC. Protein product: CASSLEELYEQYF.

This chain connects TRBV28 to TRBJ2-2, with D maybe TRBD1 (6 bases). The germline CDR1 and CDR2 sequences are MDHEN and SYDVKM. The germline V and J ends were trimmed by 7 bases and 1 base, with 7 bases remaining between them. The CDR3 extends over 13 amino acids. Written as DNA, the CDR3 is TGTGCCAGCATCAGGGGGAACACCGGGGAGCTGTTTTTT. This codes for CASIRGNTGELFF.

The V gene is TRBV2, the J gene TRBJ2-6; 7 positions match TRBD1. The CDR3 sequence is 17 residues long. In germline, CDR1 is SNHLY, CDR2 FYNNEI. After removal of 8 bases from V and 0 bases from J, the junction contained 10 bases not matched to a gene. The CDR3 DNA follows: TGTGCCAGCGCACTAAGGGGGCCAAGCTCTGGGGCCAACGTCCTGACTTTC. Translated: CASALRGPSSGANVLTF.

The CDR3 region is CASSSAAAQETQYF. CDR3 nucleotide sequence: TGTGCCAGCAGTTCTGCGGCTGCCCAAGAGACCCAGTACTTC. The genes are TRBV27 and TRBJ2-5; D not resolved. The V end was cut by 4 bases, the J end by 1 base, with 10 bases between. CDR1 is MNHEY and CDR2 is SMNVEV in the germline V gene (reference sequence). The CDR3 contains 14 residues.

The rearrangement joins TRBV7-2 to TRBJ2-7; maybe TRBD1 (6 bases). Looked up from germline, CDR1 is SGHTA and CDR2 is FQGNSA. With 4 bases removed from V and 6 bases from J, the gap between germline ends came to 31 bases. This CDR3 spans 19 amino acids. CDR3 nucleotide sequence: TGTGCCAGCAGCTCACCACAAAAGACTCGGGACACCTTCCGTCGCGAGCAGTACTTC. It is translated as CASSSPQKTRDTFRREQYF.

This clone was found a few times. CDR3 region: CASCLSSVDTEAFF. As DNA, the CDR3 is TGTGCCAGCTGCCTATCGTCGGTGGACACTGAAGCTTTCTTT. J is TRBJ1-1 and V is TRBV11-2; D is unresolved. The CDR3 consists of 14 residues. CDR1 SGHAT and CDR2 FQNNGV come from the germline V gene. Trimming took 8 bases from V and 3 from J, leaving 16 bases between them.

This clone was seen only a few times. This chain uses TRBV7-9 with TRBJ2-4, with a tentative D call TRBD1 (6 bases). Trimming took off 5 bases at V and 3 bases at J, with 11 bases between the two ends. The germline CDR1 and CDR2 sequences are SEHNR and FQNEAQ (reference sequence). CDR3 size: 14 residues. CDR3 in DNA: TGTGCCAGCAGCCCAGGGGCCGGCAAAAACATTCAGTACTTC. It yields the protein CASSPGAGKNIQYF.

The J gene is TRBJ2-1, the V gene TRBV4-1; D perhaps matches TRBD2 (6 bases). The CDR3 has 18 residues. Germline CDR1 is MGHRA and CDR2 is YSYEKL. V was pared by 0 bases and J by 4 bases, with 19 bases between. The CDR3 nucleotides read TGCGCCAGCAGCCAAGATGATAGGATTCGGGAGCGGTACAATGAGCAGTTCTTC. This sequence encodes CASSQDDRIRERYNEQFF.

The V and J genes are TRBV10-3 and TRBJ2-5; TRBD2 aligns across 7 bases. The length of the CDR3 is 14 residues. Germline V gene lookup returns CDR1 ENHRY and CDR2 SYGVKD. V was clipped by 6 bases and J by 4 bases; unmatched bases: 8. The CDR3: CAISEGGIGETQYF. CDR3 nucleotides: TGTGCCATCAGCGAGGGAGGGATCGGAGAGACCCAGTACTTC.

This clone was detected a few times. The J gene is TRBJ1-2, the V gene TRBV6-1, with a weak D call TRBD1 (6 bases). The V end lost 5 bases, the J end lost 2 bases, and 12 bases lay between the germline ends. The V gene's germline CDR1 is MNHNS and CDR2 SASEGT. The CDR3 is 14 residues long. In DNA form, the CDR3 reads TGTGCCAGCAGTTCCCAACAGGGAAACTATGGCTACACCTTC. Encoded protein: CASSSQQGNYGYTF.

The chain uses TRBV5-1 and TRBJ2-7; TRBD2 aligns across 11 bases. The CDR3 is 15 amino acids. Germline V gene data show CDR1 as SGHRS and CDR2 as YFSETQ. J lost 2 bases, V lost 4 bases, and 5 bases had no gene match. The CDR3, as DNA: TGCGCCAGCAGCCAACTAGCGGGAGAAGCCTACGAGCAGTACTTC. It yields the protein CASSQLAGEAYEQYF.

This rearrangement joins TRBV2 to TRBJ1-5; TRBD1 might be the D (5 bases). CDR3 size: 13 residues. V was shortened by 7 bases and J by 4 bases, with 11 bases between the two germline ends. CDR1 SNHLY and CDR2 FYNNEI come from the germline V gene. CDR3 amino acids: CASTMTENQPQHF. CDR3 nucleotide sequence: TGTGCCAGCACCATGACAGAGAATCAGCCCCAGCATTTT.

This rearrangement joins TRBV5-1 to TRBJ2-1, with 9 positions matching TRBD1. Germline CDR1 reads SGHRS; CDR2 reads YFSETQ. This CDR3 contains 14 residues. V lost 4 bases and J lost 12; bases outside the gene matches: 11. The DNA for the CDR3 is TGCGCCAGCAGCCGCGGGACAGGGCAATGGATGCAGTTCTTC. Residues: CASSRGTGQWMQFF. Together with reference TRBV5-1 and TRBJ2-1, the CDR3 gives the full variable domain: KAGVTQTPRYLIKTRGQQVTLSCSPISGHRSVSWYQQTPGQGLQFLFEYFSETQRNKGNFPGRFSGRQFSNSRSEMNVSTLELGDSALYLCASSRGTGQWMQFFGPGTRLTVL.

The rearrangement uses TRBV2 and TRBJ1-1; TRBD1 matches 7 bases. V gave up 0 bases and J gave up 3 bases; unmatched junction bases: 4. Per the germline V gene, CDR1 is SNHLY and CDR2 is FYNNEI. The CDR3 contains 15 residues. CDR3 DNA sequence: TGTGCCAGCAGTGAAGCGAGGGGACAGTACACTGAAGCTTTCTTT. It encodes CASSEARGQYTEAFF.

This sequence joins TRBV28 and TRBJ2-1; 9 nucleotides match TRBD2. V dropped 8 bases and J dropped 2; count of bases not matched to a gene: 7. Germline values: CDR1 MDHEN, CDR2 SYDVKM. The CDR3 runs to 15 residues. The CDR3 DNA is TGTGCCAGCGCCCCGAGCGGGGGGACCTACAATGAGCAGTTCTTC. This gives the protein CASAPSGGTYNEQFF.

The V and J genes are TRBV2 and TRBJ2-1, with D perhaps matching TRBD2 (5 bases). V shed 6 bases and J shed 8 bases, with 11 bases lying between them. Germline-derived CDR1 and CDR2 are SNHLY and FYNNEI. The length of the CDR3 is 12 residues. The CDR3 nucleotides read TGTGCCAGCAGCTCGGTTAGCGATGAGCAGTTCTTC. Its protein is CASSSVSDEQFF.

This chain joins TRBV6-6 and TRBJ2-4, with TRBD1 matching 7 bases. Germline loops: CDR1 MNHNY, CDR2 SVGAGI (reference sequence). This CDR3 has 14 amino acids. J was trimmed by 5 bases and V by 6 bases; bases with no gene match: 7. DNA for the CDR3: TGTGCCAGCAGGGTTCGGGACAGCGAAAACATTCAGTACTTC. This codes for CASRVRDSENIQYF.

V is TRBV18 and J is TRBJ2-1, with 9 bases aligning to TRBD2. The CDR3 is 16 residues long. Germline assignment: CDR1 KGHSH and CDR2 LQKENI. Trimming took 3 bases from V and 3 from J; bases not matched to a gene: 6. CDR3 in DNA: TGTGCCAGCTCACCTCTCAGGACTAGCGACTACAATGAGCAGTTCTTC. Protein: CASSPLRTSDYNEQFF.

V gene TRBV7-2 combines with J gene TRBJ1-4; TRBD1 matches at 8 bases. V was pared by 5 bases and J by 5 bases, with 7 bases of the junction left unmatched. The CDR3 sequence is 15 residues long. From germline, CDR1 is SGHTA and CDR2 FQGNSA. In DNA, the CDR3 is TGTGCCAGCAGCCAACGGACAGGGCGAAATGAAAAACTGTTTTTT. Its protein is CASSQRTGRNEKLFF.

V is TRBV15 and J is TRBJ2-7, with 8 bases that match TRBD1. J was trimmed by 4 bases and V by 1 base; bases with no gene match: 3. CDR1 is LNHNV, CDR2 YYDKDF, per germline (reference sequence). CDR3 length: 14 amino acids. The CDR3 coding sequence is TGTGCCACCAGCAGAGGGGGACAGGCTTACGAGCAGTACTTC. Amino acids: CATSRGGQAYEQYF.

This clone was counted once. The rearrangement uses TRBV11-2 and TRBJ1-2; D not resolved. This CDR3 is built from 15 residues. With 6 bases removed from V and 2 bases from J, the gap between germline ends came to 16 bases. The germline V gene has CDR1 SGHAT and CDR2 FQNNGV. The CDR3: CASRREFGVNYGYTF. CDR3 bases: TGTGCCAGCAGGCGGGAATTCGGGGTAAACTATGGCTACACCTTC.